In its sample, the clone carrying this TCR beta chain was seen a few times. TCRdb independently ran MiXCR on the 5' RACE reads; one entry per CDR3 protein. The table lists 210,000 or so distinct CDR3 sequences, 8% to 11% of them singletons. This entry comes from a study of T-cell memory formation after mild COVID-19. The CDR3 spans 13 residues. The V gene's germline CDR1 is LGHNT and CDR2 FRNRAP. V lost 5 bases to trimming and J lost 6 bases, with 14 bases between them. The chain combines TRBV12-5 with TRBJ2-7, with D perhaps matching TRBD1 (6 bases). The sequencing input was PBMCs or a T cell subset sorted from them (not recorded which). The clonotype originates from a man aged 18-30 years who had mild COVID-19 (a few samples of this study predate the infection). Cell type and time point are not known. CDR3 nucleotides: TGTGCTAGTGGTCAGAAGACAGGACCCGAGCAGTACGTC. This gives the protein CASGQKTGPEQYV.